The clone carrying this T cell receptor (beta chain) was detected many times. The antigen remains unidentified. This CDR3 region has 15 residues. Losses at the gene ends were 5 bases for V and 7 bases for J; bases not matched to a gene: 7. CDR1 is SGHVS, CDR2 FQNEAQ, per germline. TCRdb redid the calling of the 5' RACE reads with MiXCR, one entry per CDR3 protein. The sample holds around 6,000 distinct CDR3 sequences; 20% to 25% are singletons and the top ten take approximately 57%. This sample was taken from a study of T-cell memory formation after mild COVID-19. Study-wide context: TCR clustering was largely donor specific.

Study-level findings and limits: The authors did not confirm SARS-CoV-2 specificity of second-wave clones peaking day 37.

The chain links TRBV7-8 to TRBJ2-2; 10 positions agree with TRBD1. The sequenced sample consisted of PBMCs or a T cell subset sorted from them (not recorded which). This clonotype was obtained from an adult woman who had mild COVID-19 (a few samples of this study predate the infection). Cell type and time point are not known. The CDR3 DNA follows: TGTGCCAGCAGCCAGACAGGGGGCGGGTACGGGGAGCTGTTTTTT. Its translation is CASSQTGGGYGELFF.